Presented here are 28 T cell receptor beta chains from one specimen sequenced in a study of cytomegalovirus exposure and HLA in healthy donors. PCR involved 60 Vbeta and 13 Jbeta primers. TCRdb's copy holds only in-frame clones and misses some; the assay was immunoSEQ multiplex PCR. The data contain fewer than 250,000 clones, around 79% of them singletons. Sequencing was done on a sample of PBMCs. The source of these receptors is a woman younger than 30 in good health and CMV-seronegative.

The rearrangement uses TRBV28 and TRBJ1-5; no reliable D call. Germline V lookup: CDR1 MDHEN, CDR2 SYDVKM. V dropped 2 bases and J dropped 0 bases, with 11 bases sitting between them. The CDR3 has 16 residues. The CDR3, as DNA: TGTGCCAGCAGTTTAAGGAGGCTTGATAGCAATCAGCCCCAGCATTTT. Amino acid sequence: CASSLRRLDSNQPQHF.

The chain uses TRBV19 and TRBJ2-2; TRBD1 might be the D (5 bases). This CDR3 spans 13 amino acids. Germline values: CDR1 LNHDA, CDR2 SQIVND (reference sequence). The CDR3 DNA reads TGTGCTGTAGGGGCAGGGTTTGGCGGGGAGCTGTTTTTT. Translated: CAVGAGFGGELFF.

CDR3 in DNA: TGTGCCAGCAGCTTATACAGGATGGGGAACAATCAGCCCCAGCATTTT. Residues: CASSLYRMGNNQPQHF. This chain links TRBV7-8 with TRBJ1-5; D is possibly TRBD1 (5 bases). The CDR3 spans 16 residues. Germline loops: CDR1 SGHVS, CDR2 FQNEAQ. Deletions cut 2 bases from V and 3 bases from J, with 14 bases between.

V gene TRBV2 combines with J gene TRBJ1-4, with TRBD1 identical over 10 bases. The CDR3 totals 14 residues. The V gene's germline CDR1 is SNHLY and CDR2 FYNNEI. V shed 8 bases and J 7 bases; nucleotides not matched to a gene: 7. The CDR3 loop reads CASGDRGRGEKLFF. The CDR3 DNA reads as TGTGCCAGCGGAGACAGGGGGCGCGGTGAAAAACTGTTTTTT.

CDR3 loop: CASSPGPGQGNYGYTF. CDR3 bases: TGCGCCAGCAGCCCAGGCCCGGGACAGGGTAACTATGGCTACACCTTC. The gene calls are TRBV5-1 and TRBJ1-2, with 9 bases that match TRBD1. With V trimmed by 4 bases and J by 1 base, 8 bases remained unmatched. The CDR3 is 16 amino acids. Germline CDR1 and CDR2: SGHRS and YFSETQ. Together with reference TRBV5-1 and TRBJ1-2, the CDR3 gives the full variable domain: KAGVTQTPRYLIKTRGQQVTLSCSPISGHRSVSWYQQTPGQGLQFLFEYFSETQRNKGNFPGRFSGRQFSNSRSEMNVSTLELGDSALYLCASSPGPGQGNYGYTFGSGTRLTVV.

The rearrangement uses TRBV27 and TRBJ2-7; 9 nucleotides match TRBD1. J was trimmed by 5 bases and V by 5 bases; bases with no gene match: 7. The germline V gene has CDR1 MNHEY and CDR2 SMNVEV (reference sequence). CDR3 size: 14 residues. The CDR3: CASSLFGQGNEQYF. The CDR3 DNA follows: TGTGCCAGCAGTCTATTCGGACAGGGGAACGAGCAGTACTTC.

The rearrangement links TRBV27 to TRBJ2-1; D may be TRBD2 (7 bases). Trimming took off 6 bases at V and 7 bases at J, with 19 bases between the two ends. This CDR3 has 15 residues. CDR1 and CDR2 (germline): MNHEY, SMNVEV (reference sequence). DNA of the CDR3: TGTGCCAGCAGCCGATCGAGGGGGGGAAGGAATGAGCAGTTCTTC. Encoded protein: CASSRSRGGRNEQFF.

The J gene is TRBJ2-2, the V gene TRBV9, with D perhaps TRBD2 (7 bases). This CDR3 is built from 16 residues. Germline values: CDR1 SGDLS, CDR2 YYNGEE. V lost 0 bases to trimming and J lost 5 bases, with 14 bases between them. CDR3 region: CASSVGGGALTGELFF. CDR3 nucleotides: TGTGCCAGCAGCGTAGGAGGGGGGGCATTAACCGGGGAGCTGTTTTTT.

V usage is TRBV7-2 and J usage is TRBJ2-1; 8 bases align to TRBD2. From germline, CDR1 is SGHTA and CDR2 FQGNSA. The trim removed 1 base at V and 8 bases at J, leaving 4 bases unmatched. The CDR3 contains 14 residues. CDR3: CASSLVGTSHEQFF. The DNA of the CDR3 is TGTGCCAGCAGCTTAGTCGGGACTAGTCATGAGCAGTTCTTC.

For this clone: The junction differs from germline at one of its ends, possibly a read error. The CDR3 nucleotides are TGTTCCAGCAGCATAGGGACTAGCGGCGAGCAGTACTTC. It translates to CSSSIGTSGEQYF. The chain couples TRBV7-9 to TRBJ2-7; the match to TRBD2 covers 11 bases. Germline V CDR1 and CDR2: SEHNR, FQNEAQ (reference sequence). The CDR3 extends over 13 amino acids. Together with reference TRBV7-9 and TRBJ2-7, the CDR3 gives the full variable domain: DTGVSQNPRHKITKRGQNVTFRCDPISEHNRLYWYRQTLGQGPEFLTYFQNEAQLEKSRLLSDRFSAERPKGSFSTLEIQRTEQGDSAMYLCSSSIGTSGEQYFGPGTRLTVT.

This clone was detected a few times. This chain connects TRBV10-3 to TRBJ1-1, with 8 bases lining up with TRBD1. Germline CDR1 is ENHRY and CDR2 is SYGVKD. J lost 0 bases, V lost 10 bases, and 13 bases had no gene match. The CDR3 length is 16 residues. This CDR3 reads CATQPTGGAMNTEAFF. Here the CDR3 DNA reads TGTGCCACACAACCCACAGGGGGGGCGATGAACACTGAAGCTTTCTTT.

The genes are TRBV6-5 and TRBJ2-5; TRBD1 agrees at 7 bases. Germline lookup yields CDR1 MNHEY and CDR2 SVGAGI. V shed 2 bases, J shed 2 bases, and the junction held 5 bases outside the gene matches. The CDR3 loop spans 15 amino acids. DNA of the CDR3: TGTGCCAGCAGTTACACTCGGGACAGACAAGAGACCCAGTACTTC. It is translated as CASSYTRDRQETQYF.

V usage is TRBV15 and J usage is TRBJ2-7; 7 bases agree with TRBD1. The length of the CDR3 is 15 residues. Trimming took 2 bases from V and 3 from J; bases not matched to a gene: 7. Per the germline V gene, CDR1 is LNHNV and CDR2 is YYDKDF (reference sequence). As DNA, the CDR3 is TGTGCCACCAGCAGATTCCGGGACAGAGACTACGAGCAGTACTTC. The encoded protein is CATSRFRDRDYEQYF.

A few counts support this clone. V gene TRBV6-6 combines with J gene TRBJ2-5; the match to TRBD2 covers 11 bases. Trimming cost V 5 bases and J 5 bases; bases outside gene matches: 7. The length of the CDR3 is 15 residues. From germline, CDR1 is MNHNY and CDR2 SVGAGI (reference sequence). The CDR3 DNA reads TGTGCCAGCAGTACGGGGACTAGCGGATGGGAGACCCAGTACTTC. Its protein product is CASSTGTSGWETQYF.

The chain recombines TRBV15 with TRBJ2-5, with D possibly TRBD1 on 6 matching bases. This CDR3 is 17 amino acids long. Germline V gene sequence: CDR1 LNHNV, CDR2 YYDKDF (reference sequence). The V and J ends lost 3 bases and 2 bases respectively, with 19 bases between them. CDR3 residues: CATSSFSFTQGQETQYF. The CDR3 region has the DNA TGTGCCACCAGCAGTTTTAGTTTCACCCAGGGGCAAGAGACCCAGTACTTC.

The genes are TRBV4-3 and TRBJ2-7; tentatively, D is TRBD1 (5 bases). Germline loops: CDR1 LGHNA, CDR2 YSLEER. Trimming pared 0 bases from V and 3 bases from J, leaving 15 bases between. There are 16 residues in the CDR3. CDR3 DNA sequence: TGCGCCAGCAGCCAAGACCCGACAGAACCTCACTACGAGCAGTACTTC. It specifies CASSQDPTEPHYEQYF.

This chain uses TRBV2 with TRBJ1-3, with a weak D call TRBD1 (6 bases). Germline CDR1 and CDR2: SNHLY and FYNNEI. V was clipped by 6 bases and J by 0 bases, with 12 bases between them. The CDR3 is 15 residues long. Written as DNA, the CDR3 is TGTGCCAGCAGCCCCAGGGGCGTCTCTGGAAACACCATATATTTT. Protein product: CASSPRGVSGNTIYF.

This rearrangement joins TRBV7-8 to TRBJ2-1, with 11 bases lining up with TRBD2. This CDR3 has 19 amino acids. The germline CDR1 and CDR2 sequences are SGHVS and FQNEAQ. V dropped 0 bases and J dropped 1; count of bases not matched to a gene: 8. In DNA form, the CDR3 reads TGTGCCAGCAGCTTAGCGACGGGAACTAGCGGGAGATCCTACAATGAGCAGTTCTTC. Translated, it gives CASSLATGTSGRSYNEQFF.

This chain joins TRBV7-3 and TRBJ2-1; D possibly corresponds to TRBD2 (5 bases). The V gene's germline CDR1 is SGHTA and CDR2 FQGTGA. The CDR3 covers 14 residues. V was trimmed by 1 base and J by 8 bases, leaving 12 bases between them. The CDR3 sequence is CASSLKLVGDEQFF. Written as DNA, the CDR3 is TGTGCCAGCAGCTTAAAACTAGTAGGCGATGAGCAGTTCTTC.

The genes are TRBV4-2 and TRBJ1-2; TRBD1 might be the D (5 bases). Per the germline V gene, CDR1 is LGHNA and CDR2 is YNFKEQ. The CDR3 runs 13 residues. The V end lost 3 bases, the J end lost 14 bases, and 19 bases lay between the germline ends. Here the CDR3 reads CASSHRVGGDGTF. As DNA, the CDR3 is TGTGCCAGCAGCCATCGGGTGGGGGGGGACGGGACCTTC.

This clone was seen a single time. The chain couples TRBV6-6 to TRBJ1-2; the D is unclear. Germline assignment: CDR1 MNHNY and CDR2 SVGAGI (reference sequence). V was trimmed by 7 bases and J by 3 bases, leaving 12 bases between them. The CDR3 consists of 13 residues. The CDR3 nucleotides are TGTGCCAGCACCCCTGGGAGAGACTATGGCTACACCTTC. It codes for CASTPGRDYGYTF.

The gene calls are TRBV7-2 and TRBJ1-6; 7 positions match TRBD1. V was pared by 3 bases and J by 13 bases, with 9 bases of the junction left unmatched. This CDR3 is 14 amino acids long. The germline V gene encodes CDR1 SGHTA and CDR2 FQGNSA. The CDR3 loop reads CASSFLTGSGPLHF. The CDR3 DNA follows: TGTGCCAGCAGCTTTCTGACAGGGTCAGGGCCCCTCCACTTT.

The chain uses TRBV6-1 and TRBJ2-1; 8 bases match TRBD2. V lost 1 base and J lost 16; bases outside the gene matches: 6. The CDR3 runs 12 residues. In germline, CDR1 is MNHNS, CDR2 SASEGT. The CDR3 here is CASSEVTGGPFF. The CDR3 DNA is TGTGCCAGCAGTGAAGTCACGGGAGGGCCCTTCTTC.

The chain combines TRBV5-1 with TRBJ1-1; no reliable D call. Deletions cut 0 bases from V and 1 base from J, with 7 bases between. The CDR3 length is 14 residues. CDR1 and CDR2 from the germline V gene are SGHRS and YFSETQ. In nucleotides, the CDR3 is TGCGCCAGCAGCTTGGGAGCGCAGAACACTGAAGCTTTCTTT. It is translated as CASSLGAQNTEAFF.

V gene TRBV5-1 combines with J gene TRBJ2-7, with 7 bases fitting TRBD1. Unmatched junction bases numbered 8, after V lost 0 bases and J lost 5 bases. The CDR3 has 15 residues. The germline gives CDR1 SGHRS, CDR2 YFSETQ. CDR3 residues: CASSLGQGLFDEQYF. CDR3 coding DNA: TGCGCCAGCAGCTTGGGACAGGGATTATTCGACGAGCAGTACTTC.

The CDR3 reads CASSTDAGGPHTGELFF. The CDR3 nucleotides read TGTGCCAGCAGCACCGACGCGGGAGGGCCTCACACCGGGGAGCTGTTTTTT. This rearrangement joins TRBV7-3 to TRBJ2-2; TRBD2 matches at 9 bases. Germline V gives CDR1 SGHTA, CDR2 FQGTGA. The length of the CDR3 is 17 residues. V trimming: 5 bases; J trimming: 3 bases; junction bases outside the gene matches: 10. Combining the CDR3 with reference TRBV7-3 and TRBJ2-2 gives the whole variable domain GAGVSQTPSNKVTEKGKYVELRCDPISGHTALYWYRQSLGQGPEFLIYFQGTGAADDSGLPNDRFFAVRPEGSVSTLKIQRTERGDSAVYLCASSTDAGGPHTGELFFGEGSRLTVL.

The J gene is TRBJ1-2, the V gene TRBV13, with TRBD1 identical over 8 bases. Germline V gene sequence: CDR1 PRHDT, CDR2 FYEKMQ (reference sequence). The CDR3 runs to 16 residues. V gave up 1 base and J gave up 9 bases; unmatched junction bases: 13. The CDR3 spells CASSLASGQDEDSYTF. CDR3 DNA: TGTGCCAGCAGCTTAGCCTCGGGACAGGACGAAGATAGCTACACCTTC.

J is TRBJ1-5 and V is TRBV29-1, with 9 bases fitting TRBD1. J lost 5 bases, V lost 6 bases, and 8 bases had no gene match. CDR1 and CDR2 (germline): SQVTM, ANQGSEA. This CDR3 has 14 residues. CDR3 region: CSVEETGGDQPQHF. In DNA form, the CDR3 reads TGCAGCGTAGAGGAAACAGGGGGCGATCAGCCCCAGCATTTT.